The clone carrying this T cell receptor (beta chain) came up many times. This entry belongs to a study of blood T cell repertoires in COVID-19. Sequenced by immunoSEQ multiplex PCR; TCRdb stores in-frame clones only, minus some. The profile shows roughly 160,000 clones, about 85% of them singletons. Germline V gene data show CDR1 as MNHNY and CDR2 as SVGAGI (reference sequence). Trimming removed 7 bases from V and 0 bases from J, with 16 bases in between. CDR3 length equals 16 residues. V gene TRBV6-6 combines with J gene TRBJ1-5, with D possibly TRBD1 on 5 matching bases. What was sequenced was peripheral blood. This receptor was identified in a man older than 75 with COVID-19, enrolled during active disease. The CDR3 protein is CASNLGGSVSNQPQHF. CDR3 sequence (DNA): TGTGCCAGCAACCTTGGGGGGAGTGTTAGCAATCAGCCCCAGCATTTT.